This T cell receptor beta chain was observed in a study of blood T cell repertoires in COVID-19. Whole-study context: T cells, B-cell-depleted T cells, or PBMCs provided the cDNA or gDNA that served as material.

Assay: immunoSEQ multiplex PCR; the TCRdb copy retains only in-frame clones and omits some. The profile covers about 140,000 clones, with less than 80% appearing a single time and 3.5% to 5% taken by the ten largest. The V segment lost 4 bases and the J segment 5 bases; nucleotides outside the gene matches: 10. Germline values: CDR1 SGHRS, CDR2 YFSETQ. CDR3 size: 15 residues. Specimen: peripheral blood. The chain carries TRBV5-1 and TRBJ1-1, with 8 bases that match TRBD1. The clonotype was recovered from a woman of 80 years or more with active or convalescent COVID-19. The CDR3 loop is CASSGGDRRPTEAFF. DNA for the CDR3: TGCGCCAGCAGCGGGGGGGACAGGAGACCAACTGAAGCTTTCTTT.